This is a list of T cell receptor beta chains from one sample in a study of blood T cell repertoires in COVID-19. TCRdb's copy holds only in-frame clones and misses some; the assay was immunoSEQ multiplex PCR. The sample contains under 300,000 clones, around 82% of which appear only once. The sample was peripheral blood. Receptor source: a woman older than 75 with active or convalescent COVID-19. The CDR3 runs from the conserved cysteine through the conserved F or W. Each record gives: CDR3 protein, V gene, clone size, J gene. Size is stated for part of the rows, as once, few or many counts, or as a class when the clone is expanded.

cdr3_aa: CASSVTTDGYTF
v_call: TRBV7-8
clone_size: .
j_call: TRBJ1-2

cdr3_aa: CASSLEWAGGYNEQFF
v_call: TRBV5-4
clone_size: .
j_call: TRBJ2-1

cdr3_aa: CASSLRPPVSGRAADTQYF
v_call: TRBV3-1/TRBV3-2
clone_size: .
j_call: TRBJ2-3

cdr3_aa: CASSSRGMPNEKLFF
v_call: TRBV19
clone_size: .
j_call: TRBJ1-4

cdr3_aa: CASSAETDTQYF
v_call: TRBV2
clone_size: .
j_call: TRBJ2-3

cdr3_aa: CASSQDQGYTEAFF
v_call: TRBV3-1/TRBV3-2
clone_size: .
j_call: TRBJ1-1

cdr3_aa: CASSQATGSPYEQYF
v_call: TRBV3-1/TRBV3-2
clone_size: .
j_call: TRBJ2-7

cdr3_aa: CASTFGRREQYF
v_call: TRBV11-3
clone_size: .
j_call: TRBJ2-7

cdr3_aa: CASSREAGGNTEAFF
v_call: TRBV18
clone_size: few
j_call: TRBJ1-1

cdr3_aa: CSVEDLGRRFNYGYTF
v_call: TRBV29-1
clone_size: .
j_call: TRBJ1-2

cdr3_aa: CASSPTLPGQANYGYTF
v_call: TRBV18
clone_size: .
j_call: TRBJ1-2

cdr3_aa: CASSTGQGMVPLHF
v_call: TRBV19
clone_size: few
j_call: TRBJ1-6

cdr3_aa: CASKIPGVGTDTQYF
v_call: TRBV2
clone_size: few
j_call: TRBJ2-3

cdr3_aa: CSGGVRQYNEQFF
v_call: TRBV29-1
clone_size: .
j_call: TRBJ2-1

cdr3_aa: CASSPFSQETQYF
v_call: TRBV18
clone_size: .
j_call: TRBJ2-5

cdr3_aa: CATGGIYNEQFF
v_call: TRBV15
clone_size: .
j_call: TRBJ2-1

cdr3_aa: CSASGRGRGYGYTF
v_call: TRBV20-1
clone_size: .
j_call: TRBJ1-2

cdr3_aa: CASSRLEYNQPQHF
v_call: TRBV19
clone_size: .
j_call: TRBJ1-5

cdr3_aa: CASSPRGGLAGRQQETQYF
v_call: TRBV11-2
clone_size: .
j_call: TRBJ2-5

cdr3_aa: CASSATTGTGNTIYF
v_call: TRBV3-1/TRBV3-2
clone_size: .
j_call: TRBJ1-3

cdr3_aa: CASSPWGQGPDTQYF
v_call: TRBV7-2
clone_size: .
j_call: TRBJ2-3

cdr3_aa: CASSEGHLGPGQILFF
v_call: TRBV6-1
clone_size: many
j_call: TRBJ2-2

cdr3_aa: CASSRTGGLETQYF
v_call: TRBV28
clone_size: .
j_call: TRBJ2-5

cdr3_aa: CASSSGRDRGFYGYTF
v_call: TRBV5-4
clone_size: .
j_call: TRBJ1-2

cdr3_aa: CASSVGQRKRDEQFF
v_call: TRBV9
clone_size: .
j_call: TRBJ2-1

cdr3_aa: CASSPRATGVYEQYF
v_call: TRBV3-1/TRBV3-2
clone_size: few
j_call: TRBJ2-7

cdr3_aa: CASSPGTPYGYTF
v_call: TRBV6-6
clone_size: .
j_call: TRBJ1-2

cdr3_aa: CASSLALGSDTEAFF
v_call: TRBV5-1
clone_size: .
j_call: TRBJ1-1

cdr3_aa: CASSQDPSGGAGPQYF
v_call: TRBV4-2
clone_size: .
j_call: TRBJ2-3

cdr3_aa: CASTSGGGFRPLHF
v_call: TRBV2
clone_size: .
j_call: TRBJ1-6

cdr3_aa: CASSAPGLAGEFEQYF
v_call: TRBV9
clone_size: .
j_call: TRBJ2-7

cdr3_aa: CASSQEVGQPQHF
v_call: TRBV6-5
clone_size: few
j_call: TRBJ1-5

cdr3_aa: CASSLAMASGTLYNEQFF
v_call: TRBV5-1
clone_size: .
j_call: TRBJ2-1

cdr3_aa: CASSSGQSYEQYF
v_call: TRBV6-5
clone_size: .
j_call: TRBJ2-7

cdr3_aa: CSASPPISRFEAFF
v_call: TRBV20-1
clone_size: .
j_call: TRBJ1-1

cdr3_aa: CASSRDSGNQPQHF
v_call: TRBV5-1
clone_size: .
j_call: TRBJ1-5

cdr3_aa: CASSSRTSTDTQYF
v_call: TRBV5-1
clone_size: .
j_call: TRBJ2-3

cdr3_aa: CASLDRGENTEAFF
v_call: TRBV19
clone_size: once
j_call: TRBJ1-1

cdr3_aa: CASSSHGVAGGPPYEQYF
v_call: TRBV3-1/TRBV3-2
clone_size: .
j_call: TRBJ2-7

cdr3_aa: CASSLGTGAHQPQHF
v_call: TRBV28
clone_size: .
j_call: TRBJ1-5

cdr3_aa: CASTSAGGTDTQYF
v_call: TRBV6-5
clone_size: .
j_call: TRBJ2-3

cdr3_aa: CASSFPGGEAFF
v_call: TRBV5-1
clone_size: .
j_call: TRBJ1-1

cdr3_aa: CASSEQGANEKLFF
v_call: TRBV5-1
clone_size: .
j_call: TRBJ1-4

cdr3_aa: CASSQGQGQPQHF
v_call: TRBV3-1/TRBV3-2
clone_size: .
j_call: TRBJ1-5

cdr3_aa: CASSPRDSAYEQYF
v_call: TRBV18
clone_size: .
j_call: TRBJ2-7

cdr3_aa: CATVEGRNTEAFF
v_call: TRBV19
clone_size: .
j_call: TRBJ1-1

cdr3_aa: CASSLAGGPYNEQFF
v_call: TRBV9
clone_size: .
j_call: TRBJ2-1

cdr3_aa: CACEAGPRGAQYF
v_call: TRBV30
clone_size: .
j_call: TRBJ2-5

cdr3_aa: CASSSPAPQASLGYEQYF
v_call: TRBV28
clone_size: once
j_call: TRBJ2-7

cdr3_aa: CASRDPGRAYGYTF
v_call: TRBV19
clone_size: .
j_call: TRBJ1-2

cdr3_aa: CASSPDKGYGYTF
v_call: TRBV2
clone_size: .
j_call: TRBJ1-2